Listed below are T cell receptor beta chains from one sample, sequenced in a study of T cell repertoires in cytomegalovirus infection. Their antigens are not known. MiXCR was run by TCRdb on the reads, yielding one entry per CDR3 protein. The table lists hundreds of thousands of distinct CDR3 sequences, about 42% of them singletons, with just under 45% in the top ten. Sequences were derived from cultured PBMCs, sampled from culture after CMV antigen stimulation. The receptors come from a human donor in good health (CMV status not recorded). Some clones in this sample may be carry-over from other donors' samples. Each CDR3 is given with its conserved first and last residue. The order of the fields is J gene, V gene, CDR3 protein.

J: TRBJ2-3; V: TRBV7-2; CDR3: CASSSRYGLAGSSTDTQYF
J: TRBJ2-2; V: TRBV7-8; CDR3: CASSLARVSGELFF
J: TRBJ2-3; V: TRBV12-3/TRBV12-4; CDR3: CASSPTGYGADTQYF
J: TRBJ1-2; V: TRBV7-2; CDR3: CASSLGGAGAYGYTF
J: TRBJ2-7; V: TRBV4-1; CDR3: CASSQDSGRAVSYEQYF
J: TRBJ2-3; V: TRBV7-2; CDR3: CASSGGDSSATDTQYF
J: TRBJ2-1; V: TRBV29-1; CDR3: CSAPDHGAYNEQFF
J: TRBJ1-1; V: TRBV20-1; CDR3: CSANGGQTEAFF
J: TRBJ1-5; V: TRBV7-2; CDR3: CASSVVQGGGPQHF
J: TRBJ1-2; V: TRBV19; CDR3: CASSTGQGINYGYTF
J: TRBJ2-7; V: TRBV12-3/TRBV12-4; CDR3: CASRGLAGILSYEQYF
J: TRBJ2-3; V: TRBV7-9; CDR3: CASHSGGPDTQYF
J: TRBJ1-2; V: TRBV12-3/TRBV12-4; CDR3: CASSLTGYGYTF
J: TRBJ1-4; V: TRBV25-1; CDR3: CASSELEYRSEKLFF
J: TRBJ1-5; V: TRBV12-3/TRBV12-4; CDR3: CATNLGGPNQPQHF
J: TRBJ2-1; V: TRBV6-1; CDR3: CASSPFPGTGGGEQFF
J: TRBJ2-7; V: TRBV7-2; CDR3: CASSLGAGRSYEQYF
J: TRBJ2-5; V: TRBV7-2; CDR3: CASSFRGGPETQYF
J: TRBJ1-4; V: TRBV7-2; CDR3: CASSLYPEKLFF
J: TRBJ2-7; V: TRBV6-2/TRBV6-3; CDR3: CASSYNSDKGNYEQYF
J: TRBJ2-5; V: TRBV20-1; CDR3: CSARLAGQETQYF
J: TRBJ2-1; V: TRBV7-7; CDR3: CASSPEGGYNEQFF
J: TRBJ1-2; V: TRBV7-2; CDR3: CASSPGTGIYYTF
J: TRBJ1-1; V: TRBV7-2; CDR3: CASSPNLVMDTEAFF
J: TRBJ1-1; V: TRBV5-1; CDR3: CASSWVQGRGGTEAFF
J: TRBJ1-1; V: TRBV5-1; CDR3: CASSLEGDRGGGAFF
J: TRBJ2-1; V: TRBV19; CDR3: CASSNRDSGAYNEQFF
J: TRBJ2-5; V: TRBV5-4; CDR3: CASSPRNRQTLGSQETQYF